This is a list of T cell receptor beta chains from one sample in a study of T cell responses to AZD1222 COVID-19 vaccine. This table comes from immunoSEQ multiplex PCR, and its TCRdb copy is limited to in-frame clones, with some not included. The sample comprises about 110,000 clones, more than 85% of which are singletons, and approximately 1.2% rests with the top ten. The sequenced sample was peripheral blood, obtained on day 0 of AZD1222 vaccination. These receptors originate from an adult in good health. Both conserved end residues are part of each CDR3. D genes are given only for firm matches. Rows give clone size only sometimes, using once, few, many, or a class for an expanded clone.

>TRBV19|TRBJ1-1|NA|TRBD1|15
CASAITTGGRTEAFF
TGTGCCAGTGCAATCACGACAGGGGGAAGGACTGAAGCTTTCTTT
>TRBV2|TRBJ1-6|NA|TRBD1|14
CASRVTGEKKALHF
TGTGCCAGCCGGGTGACAGGGGAGAAAAAGGCCCTCCACTTT
>TRBV24-1|TRBJ1-2|NA|TRBD1|15
CATSDHRGRPYGYTF
TGTGCCACCAGTGATCACAGGGGGCGCCCCTATGGCTACACCTTC
>TRBV4-2|TRBJ1-6|once|NA|17
CASSQVGGSSYNSPLHF
TGTGCCAGCAGCCAAGTGGGTGGGAGCTCCTATAATTCACCCCTCCACTTT
>TRBV28|TRBJ1-1|NA|NA|14
CASSSSTGRTEAFF
TGTGCCAGCAGTTCCTCGACAGGTCGGACTGAAGCTTTCTTT
>TRBV6-1|TRBJ1-5|NA|NA|13
CASRNDPTQPQHF
TGTGCCAGCAGGAACGACCCCACTCAGCCCCAGCATTTT
>TRBV19|TRBJ1-4|NA|NA|16
CASSDTAFATNEKLFF
TGTGCCAGTAGTGATACAGCCTTTGCAACTAATGAAAAACTGTTTTTT
>TRBV6-4|TRBJ1-4|once|NA|13
CASSRELNEKLFF
TGTGCCAGCAGCCGGGAGCTTAATGAAAAACTGTTTTTT
>TRBV6-5|TRBJ1-4|NA|NA|12
CASMAGDQKLFF
TGTGCCAGCATGGCAGGGGATCAAAAACTGTTTTTT
>TRBV10-3|TRBJ2-1|NA|NA|15
CAIGGGAETYNEQFF
TGTGCCATCGGAGGCGGGGCAGAGACCTACAATGAGCAGTTCTTC
>TRBV19|TRBJ1-4|few|NA|15
CASSGLGWANEKLFF
TGTGCCAGTAGTGGGTTGGGTTGGGCTAATGAAAAACTGTTTTTT
>TRBV10-3|TRBJ1-1|NA|NA|13
CAISGDQNTEAFF
TGTGCCATCAGCGGGGACCAGAACACTGAAGCTTTCTTT
>TRBV5-4|TRBJ1-2|NA|NA|13
CASSPDSNYGYTF
TGTGCCAGCAGCCCTGACAGCAACTATGGCTACACCTTC
>TRBV27|TRBJ1-1|once|NA|15
CASSLQGTSNTEAFF
TGTGCCAGCAGTTTACAGGGCACCTCGAACACTGAAGCTTTCTTT
>TRBV7-9|TRBJ2-1|NA|TRBD2|15
CASSQTSGSNNEQFF
TGTGCCAGCAGCCAGACTAGCGGGTCCAACAATGAGCAGTTCTTC
>TRBV14|TRBJ1-1|NA|TRBD1|15
CASSRGWRQGFDAFF
TGTGCCAGCAGCCGGGGATGGCGACAGGGGTTTGATGCTTTCTTT
>TRBV7-8|TRBJ2-2|NA|NA|13
CASSSTVSGELFF
TGTGCCAGCAGCTCGACTGTCTCCGGGGAGCTGTTTTTT
>TRBV11-2|TRBJ2-3|NA|TRBD1|15
CASSLDGTGADTQYF
TGTGCCAGCAGCTTAGACGGGACAGGGGCAGATACGCAGTATTTT
>TRBV29-1|TRBJ1-1|NA|NA|14
CSVSDNSMNTEAFF
TGCAGCGTTTCGGACAATTCCATGAACACTGAAGCTTTCTTT
>TRBV2|TRBJ2-7|NA|TRBD1|15
CASSEQGAANYEQYF
TGTGCCAGCAGTGAACAGGGGGCTGCGAACTACGAGCAGTACTTC
>TRBV6-1|TRBJ1-5|NA|TRBD1|18
CASSGGGWGQGAYQPQHF
TGTGCCAGCAGTGGCGGGGGATGGGGACAGGGGGCATATCAGCCCCAGCATTTT
>TRBV9|TRBJ2-1|NA|NA|12
CASSVQYNEQFF
TGTGCCAGCAGCGTTCAATACAATGAGCAGTTCTTC
>TRBV4-3|TRBJ2-5|NA|TRBD2|16
CASSPRLLAGEETQYF
TGCGCCAGCAGCCCGCGCCTGCTAGCGGGAGAGGAGACCCAGTACTTC
>TRBV7-2|TRBJ1-5|NA|NA|16
CASSPIPRGGGQPQHF
TGTGCCAGCAGCCCTATACCCCGAGGGGGAGGACAGCCCCAGCATTTT
>TRBV19|TRBJ1-2|NA|NA|16
CVSSIDFENLNYGYTF
TGTGTCAGTAGTATAGATTTTGAGAACCTAAACTATGGCTACACCTTC
>TRBV19|TRBJ1-1|NA|TRBD1|12
CASRGLRGLAFF
TGTGCCAGTAGAGGGTTGAGGGGGCTGGCTTTCTTT
>TRBV7-2|TRBJ2-1|NA|NA|15
CASSLTRDRVNEQFF
TGTGCCAGCAGCTTAACCAGGGATAGGGTCAATGAGCAGTTCTTC
>TRBV5-1|TRBJ2-2|once|TRBD2|15
CASSSSGQNTGELFF
TGCGCCAGCAGTTCTAGCGGCCAAAACACCGGGGAGCTGTTTTTT
>TRBV3-1/TRBV3-2|TRBJ1-1|NA|TRBD1|15
CASSQMGQGGTEAFF
TGTGCCAGCAGCCAGATGGGACAGGGAGGGACTGAAGCTTTCTTT
>TRBV6-5|TRBJ1-1|NA|TRBD1|13
CASNQGARAEAFF
TGTGCCAGCAATCAGGGGGCGAGGGCTGAAGCTTTCTTT
>TRBV2|TRBJ1-5|NA|NA|14
CASSETRGSQPQHF
TGTGCCAGCAGTGAAACGAGAGGGAGTCAGCCCCAGCATTTT
>TRBV5-4|TRBJ2-5|NA|TRBD2|15
CASSAPTSGQETQYF
TGTGCCAGCAGCGCGCCGACTAGCGGCCAAGAGACCCAGTACTTC
>TRBV6-5|TRBJ1-2|once|TRBD1|13
CASRMGQGNGYTF
TGTGCCAGCAGAATGGGACAGGGGAATGGCTACACCTTC